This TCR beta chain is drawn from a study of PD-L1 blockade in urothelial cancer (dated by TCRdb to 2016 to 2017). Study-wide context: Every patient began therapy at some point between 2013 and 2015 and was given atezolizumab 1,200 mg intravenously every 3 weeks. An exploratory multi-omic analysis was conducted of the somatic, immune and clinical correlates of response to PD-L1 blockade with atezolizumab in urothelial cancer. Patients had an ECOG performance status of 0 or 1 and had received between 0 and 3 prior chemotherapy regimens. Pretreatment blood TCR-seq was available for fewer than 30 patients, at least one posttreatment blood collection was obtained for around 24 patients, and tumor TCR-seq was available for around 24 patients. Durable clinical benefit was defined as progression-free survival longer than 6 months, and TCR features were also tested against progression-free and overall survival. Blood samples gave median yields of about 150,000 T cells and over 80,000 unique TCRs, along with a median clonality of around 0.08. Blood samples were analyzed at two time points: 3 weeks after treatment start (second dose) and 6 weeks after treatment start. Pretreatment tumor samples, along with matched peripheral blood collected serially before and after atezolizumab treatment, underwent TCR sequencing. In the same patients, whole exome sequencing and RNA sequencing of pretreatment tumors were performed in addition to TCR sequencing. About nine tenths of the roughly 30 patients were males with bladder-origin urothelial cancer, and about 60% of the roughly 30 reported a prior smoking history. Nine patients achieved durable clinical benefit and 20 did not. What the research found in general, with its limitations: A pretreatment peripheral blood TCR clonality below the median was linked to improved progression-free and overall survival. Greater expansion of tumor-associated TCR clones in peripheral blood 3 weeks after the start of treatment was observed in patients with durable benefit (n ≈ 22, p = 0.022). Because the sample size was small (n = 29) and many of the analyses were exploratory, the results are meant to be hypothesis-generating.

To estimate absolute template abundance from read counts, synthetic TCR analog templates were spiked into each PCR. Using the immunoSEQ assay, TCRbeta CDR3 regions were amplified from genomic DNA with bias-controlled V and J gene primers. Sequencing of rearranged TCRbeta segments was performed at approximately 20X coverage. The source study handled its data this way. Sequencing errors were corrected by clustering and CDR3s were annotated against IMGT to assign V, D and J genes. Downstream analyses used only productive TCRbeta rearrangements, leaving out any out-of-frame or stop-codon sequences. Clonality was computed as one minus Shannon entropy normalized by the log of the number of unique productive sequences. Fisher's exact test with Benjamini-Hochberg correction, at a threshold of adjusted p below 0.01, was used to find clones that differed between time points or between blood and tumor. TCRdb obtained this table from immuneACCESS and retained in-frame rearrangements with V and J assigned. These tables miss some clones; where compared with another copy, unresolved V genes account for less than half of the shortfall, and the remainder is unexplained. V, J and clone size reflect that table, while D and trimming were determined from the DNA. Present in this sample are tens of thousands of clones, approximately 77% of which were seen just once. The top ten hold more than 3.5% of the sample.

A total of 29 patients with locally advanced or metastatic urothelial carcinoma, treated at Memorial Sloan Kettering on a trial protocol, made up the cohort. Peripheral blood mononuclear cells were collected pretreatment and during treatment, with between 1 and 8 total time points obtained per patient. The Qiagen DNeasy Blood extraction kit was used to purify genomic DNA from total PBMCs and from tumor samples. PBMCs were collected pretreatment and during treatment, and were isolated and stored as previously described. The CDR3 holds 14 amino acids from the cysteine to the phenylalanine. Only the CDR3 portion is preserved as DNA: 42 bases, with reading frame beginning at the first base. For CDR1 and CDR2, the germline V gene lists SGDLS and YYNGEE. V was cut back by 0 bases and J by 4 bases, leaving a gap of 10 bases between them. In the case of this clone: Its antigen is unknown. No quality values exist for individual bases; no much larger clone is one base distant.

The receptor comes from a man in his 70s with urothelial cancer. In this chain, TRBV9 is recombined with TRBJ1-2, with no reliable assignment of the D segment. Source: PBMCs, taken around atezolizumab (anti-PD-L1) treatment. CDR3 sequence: CASSVGKEAYGYTF. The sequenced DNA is TGTGCCAGCAGCGTAGGAAAAGAAGCCTATGGCTACACCTTC.